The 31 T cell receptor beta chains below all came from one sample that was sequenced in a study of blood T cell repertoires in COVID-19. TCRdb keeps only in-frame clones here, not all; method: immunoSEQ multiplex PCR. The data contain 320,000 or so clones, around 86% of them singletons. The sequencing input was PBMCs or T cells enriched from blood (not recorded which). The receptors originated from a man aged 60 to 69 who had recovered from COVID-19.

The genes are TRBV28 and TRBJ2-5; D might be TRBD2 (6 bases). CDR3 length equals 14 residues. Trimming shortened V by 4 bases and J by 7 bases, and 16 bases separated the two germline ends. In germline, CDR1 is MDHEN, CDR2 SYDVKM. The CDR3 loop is CASSSPGLRGTQYF. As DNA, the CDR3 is TGTGCCAGCAGTTCACCGGGACTCAGAGGGACCCAGTACTTC.

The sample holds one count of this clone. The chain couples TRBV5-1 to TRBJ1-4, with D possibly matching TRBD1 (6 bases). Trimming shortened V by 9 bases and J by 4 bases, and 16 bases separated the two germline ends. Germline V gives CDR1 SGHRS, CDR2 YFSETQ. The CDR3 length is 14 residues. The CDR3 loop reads CATSPGGGNEKLFF. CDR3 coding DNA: TGCGCCACCTCCCCTGGGGGCGGTAATGAAAAACTGTTTTTT.

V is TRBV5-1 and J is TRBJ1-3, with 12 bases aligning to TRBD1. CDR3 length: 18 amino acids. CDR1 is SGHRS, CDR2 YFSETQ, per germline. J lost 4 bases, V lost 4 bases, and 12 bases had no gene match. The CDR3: CASSKGQGAINSGNTIYF. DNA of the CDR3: TGCGCCAGCAGCAAGGGACAGGGGGCTATAAATTCCGGAAACACCATATATTTT.

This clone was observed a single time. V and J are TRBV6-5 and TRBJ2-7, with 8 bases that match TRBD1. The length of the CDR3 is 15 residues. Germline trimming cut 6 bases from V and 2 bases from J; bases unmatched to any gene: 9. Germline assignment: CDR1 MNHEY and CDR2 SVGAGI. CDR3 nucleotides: TGTGCCAGCAGCCGCCACGGACAGGGTACCTACGAGCAGTACTTC. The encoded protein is CASSRHGQGTYEQYF.

CDR3: CTSSQDKRTGRNQPQHF. CDR3 in DNA: TGCACCAGCAGCCAAGATAAGAGGACAGGGCGGAATCAGCCCCAGCATTTT. This chain links TRBV1 with TRBJ1-5; TRBD1, the D gene given by the table, was not confirmed from the DNA. TRBV1 is listed as a pseudogene. The CDR3 sequence is 17 residues long.

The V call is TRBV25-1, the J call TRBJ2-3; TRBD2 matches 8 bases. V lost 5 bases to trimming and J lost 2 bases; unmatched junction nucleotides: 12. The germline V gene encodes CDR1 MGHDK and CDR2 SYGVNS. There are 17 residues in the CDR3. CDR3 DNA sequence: TGTGCCAGCAGTCACCCCCTTCTGCGGGAGGACACAGATACGCAGTATTTT. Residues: CASSHPLLREDTDTQYF.

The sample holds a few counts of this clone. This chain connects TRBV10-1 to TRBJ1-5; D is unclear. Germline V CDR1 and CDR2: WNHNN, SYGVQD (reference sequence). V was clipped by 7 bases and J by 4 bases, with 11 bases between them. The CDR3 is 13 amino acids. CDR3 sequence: CASMPAVNQPQHF. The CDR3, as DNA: TGCGCCAGCATGCCCGCGGTTAATCAGCCCCAGCATTTT.

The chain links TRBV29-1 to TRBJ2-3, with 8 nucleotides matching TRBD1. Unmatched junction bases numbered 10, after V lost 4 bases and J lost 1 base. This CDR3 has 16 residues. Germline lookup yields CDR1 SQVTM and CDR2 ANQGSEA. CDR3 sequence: CSVGGQGALGTDTQYF. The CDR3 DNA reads TGCAGCGTTGGTGGCCAGGGGGCGTTAGGCACAGATACGCAGTATTTT.

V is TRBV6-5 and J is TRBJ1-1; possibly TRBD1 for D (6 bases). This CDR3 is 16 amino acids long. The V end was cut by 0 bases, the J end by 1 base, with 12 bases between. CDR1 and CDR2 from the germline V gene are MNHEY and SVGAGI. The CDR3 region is CASSYSQGWGNTEAFF. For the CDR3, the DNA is TGTGCCAGCAGTTACTCGCAGGGGTGGGGGAACACTGAAGCTTTCTTT.

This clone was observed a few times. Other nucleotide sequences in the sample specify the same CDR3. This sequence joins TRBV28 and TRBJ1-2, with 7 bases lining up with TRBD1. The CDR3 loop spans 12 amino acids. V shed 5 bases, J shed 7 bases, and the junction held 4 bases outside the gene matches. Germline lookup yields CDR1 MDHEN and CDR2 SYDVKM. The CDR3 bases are TGTGCCAGCAGTGGCAGGGGGTTTGGCTACACCTTC. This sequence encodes CASSGRGFGYTF.

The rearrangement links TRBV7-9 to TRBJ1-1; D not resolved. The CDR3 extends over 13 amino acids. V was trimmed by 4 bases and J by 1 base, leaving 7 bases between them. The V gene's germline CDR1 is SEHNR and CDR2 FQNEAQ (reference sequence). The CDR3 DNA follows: TGTGCCAGCAGCTCGAGAGAGAACACTGAAGCTTTCTTT. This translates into CASSSRENTEAFF.

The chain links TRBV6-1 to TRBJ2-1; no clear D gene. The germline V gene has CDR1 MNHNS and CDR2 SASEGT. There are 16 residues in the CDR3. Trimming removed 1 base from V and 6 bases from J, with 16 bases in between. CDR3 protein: CASSEESARFPNEQFF. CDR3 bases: TGTGCCAGCAGTGAAGAATCGGCTAGATTCCCCAATGAGCAGTTCTTC.

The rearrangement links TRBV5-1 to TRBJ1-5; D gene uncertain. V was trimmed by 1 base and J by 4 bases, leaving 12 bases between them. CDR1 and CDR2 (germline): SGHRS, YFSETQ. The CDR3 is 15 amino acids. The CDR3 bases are TGCGCCAGCAGCTTGTCGGGGTTAGGAAATCAGCCCCAGCATTTT. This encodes CASSLSGLGNQPQHF.

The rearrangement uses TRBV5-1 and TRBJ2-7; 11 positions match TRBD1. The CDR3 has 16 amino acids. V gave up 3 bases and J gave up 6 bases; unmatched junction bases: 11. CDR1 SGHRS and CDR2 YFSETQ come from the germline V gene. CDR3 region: CASSSVPGQGDTEQYF. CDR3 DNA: TGCGCCAGCAGCTCCGTACCGGGACAGGGGGATACCGAGCAGTACTTC.

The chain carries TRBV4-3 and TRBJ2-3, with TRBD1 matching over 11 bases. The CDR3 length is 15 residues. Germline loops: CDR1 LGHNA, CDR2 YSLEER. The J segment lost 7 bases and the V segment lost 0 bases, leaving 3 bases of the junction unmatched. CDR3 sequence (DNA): TGCGCCAGCAGCCAAGAAGGGACAGGGGGACATACGCAGTATTTT. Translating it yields CASSQEGTGGHTQYF.

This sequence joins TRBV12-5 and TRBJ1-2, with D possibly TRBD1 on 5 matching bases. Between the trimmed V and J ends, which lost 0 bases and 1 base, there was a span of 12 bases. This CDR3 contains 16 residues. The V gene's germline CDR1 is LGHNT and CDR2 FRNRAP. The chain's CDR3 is CASGLVGVTDNYGYTF. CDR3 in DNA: TGTGCTAGTGGTTTGGTAGGGGTAACCGATAACTATGGCTACACCTTC.

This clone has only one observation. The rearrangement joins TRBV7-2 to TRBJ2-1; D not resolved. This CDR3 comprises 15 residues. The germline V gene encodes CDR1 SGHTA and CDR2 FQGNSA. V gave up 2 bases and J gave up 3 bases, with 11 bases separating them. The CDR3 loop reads CASSLMMGSYNEQFF. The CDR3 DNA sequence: TGTGCCAGCAGCTTAATGATGGGCAGCTACAATGAGCAGTTCTTC. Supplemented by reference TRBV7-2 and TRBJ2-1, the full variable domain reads GAGVSQSPSNKVTEKGKDVELRCDPISGHTALYWYRQSLGQGLEFLIYFQGNSAPDKSGLPSDRFSAERTGGSVSTLTIQRTQQEDSAVYLCASSLMMGSYNEQFFGPGTRLTVL.

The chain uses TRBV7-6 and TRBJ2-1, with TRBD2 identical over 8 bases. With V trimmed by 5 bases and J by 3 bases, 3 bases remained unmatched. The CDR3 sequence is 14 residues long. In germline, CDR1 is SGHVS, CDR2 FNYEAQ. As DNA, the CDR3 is TGTGCCAGCAGCCCGGGGGGGGGCTACAATGAGCAGTTCTTC. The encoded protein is CASSPGGGYNEQFF. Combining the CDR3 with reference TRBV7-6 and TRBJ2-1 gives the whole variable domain GAGVSQSPRYKVTKRGQDVALRCDPISGHVSLYWYRQALGQGPEFLTYFNYEAQQDKSGLPNDRFSAERPEGSISTLTIQRTEQRDSAMYRCASSPGGGYNEQFFGPGTRLTVL.

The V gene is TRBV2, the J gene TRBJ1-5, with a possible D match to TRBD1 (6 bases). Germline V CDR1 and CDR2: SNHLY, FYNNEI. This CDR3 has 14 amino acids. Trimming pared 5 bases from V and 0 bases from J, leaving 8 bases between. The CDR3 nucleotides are TGTGCCAGCAGTAGACAGGCTAGCAATCAGCCCCAGCATTTT. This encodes CASSRQASNQPQHF.

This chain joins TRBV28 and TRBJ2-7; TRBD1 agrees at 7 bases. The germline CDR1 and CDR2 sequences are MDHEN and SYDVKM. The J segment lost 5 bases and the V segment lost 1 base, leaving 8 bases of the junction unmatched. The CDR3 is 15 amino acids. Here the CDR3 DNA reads TGTGCCAGCAGTTTATTAGAGGGGGCGCTAAACGAGCAGTACTTC. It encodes CASSLLEGALNEQYF.

CDR3 loop: CASHYGVNTEAFF. The DNA for the CDR3 is TGTGCCAGCCACTACGGGGTGAACACTGAAGCTTTCTTT. The V call is TRBV14, the J call TRBJ1-1; D remains ambiguous. The germline V gene has CDR1 SGHDN and CDR2 FVKESK. V was trimmed by 8 bases and J by 0 bases, leaving 10 bases between them. This CDR3 is built from 13 residues.

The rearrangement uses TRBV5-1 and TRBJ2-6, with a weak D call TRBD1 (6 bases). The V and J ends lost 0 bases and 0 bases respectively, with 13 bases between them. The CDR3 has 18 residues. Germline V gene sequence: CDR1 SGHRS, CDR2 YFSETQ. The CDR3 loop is CASSLAGDLLSGANVLTF. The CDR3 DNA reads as TGCGCCAGCAGCTTGGCAGGGGACCTACTCTCTGGGGCCAACGTCCTGACTTTC.

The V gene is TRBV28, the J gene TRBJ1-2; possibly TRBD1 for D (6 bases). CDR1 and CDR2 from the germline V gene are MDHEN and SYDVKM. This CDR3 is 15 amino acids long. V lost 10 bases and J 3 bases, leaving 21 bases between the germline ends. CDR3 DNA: TGTGCCACTTCAGAGGCGGGGGCCTTCGACTATGGCTACACCTTC. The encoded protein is CATSEAGAFDYGYTF.

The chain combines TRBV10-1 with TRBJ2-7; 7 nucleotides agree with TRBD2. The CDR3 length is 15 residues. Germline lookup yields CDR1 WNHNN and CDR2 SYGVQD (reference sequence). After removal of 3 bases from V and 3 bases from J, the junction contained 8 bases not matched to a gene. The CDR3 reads CASSEGPRDYYEQYF. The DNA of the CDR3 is TGCGCCAGCAGTGAAGGACCCAGGGACTACTACGAGCAGTACTTC.

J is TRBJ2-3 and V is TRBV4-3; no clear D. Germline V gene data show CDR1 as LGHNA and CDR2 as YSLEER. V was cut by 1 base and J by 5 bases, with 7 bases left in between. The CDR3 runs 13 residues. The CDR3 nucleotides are TGCGCCAGCAGCCAAGCGGTGCTAGATACGCAGTATTTT. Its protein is CASSQAVLDTQYF.

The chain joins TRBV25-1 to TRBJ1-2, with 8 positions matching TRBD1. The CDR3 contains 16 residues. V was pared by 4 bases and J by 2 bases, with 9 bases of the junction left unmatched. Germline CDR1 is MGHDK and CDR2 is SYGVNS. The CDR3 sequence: CASSGPTGARNYGYTF. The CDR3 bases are TGTGCCAGCAGTGGGCCGACAGGGGCGAGAAACTATGGCTACACCTTC.

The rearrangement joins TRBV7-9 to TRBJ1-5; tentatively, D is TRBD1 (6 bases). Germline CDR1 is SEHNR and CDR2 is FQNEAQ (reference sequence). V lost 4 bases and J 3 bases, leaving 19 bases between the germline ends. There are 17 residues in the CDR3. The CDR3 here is CASSSDRGGTINQPQHF. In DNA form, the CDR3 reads TGTGCCAGCAGCTCAGATAGGGGAGGGACAATCAATCAGCCCCAGCATTTT.

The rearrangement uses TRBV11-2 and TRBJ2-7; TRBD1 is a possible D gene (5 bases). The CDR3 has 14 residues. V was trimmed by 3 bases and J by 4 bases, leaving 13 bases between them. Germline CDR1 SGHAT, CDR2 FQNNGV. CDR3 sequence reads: CASSFTGGAYEQYF. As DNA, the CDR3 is TGTGCCAGCAGCTTTACGGGTGGGGCGTACGAGCAGTACTTC.

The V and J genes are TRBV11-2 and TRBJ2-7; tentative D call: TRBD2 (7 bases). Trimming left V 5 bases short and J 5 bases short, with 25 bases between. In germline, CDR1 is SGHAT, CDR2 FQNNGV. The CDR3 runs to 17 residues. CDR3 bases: TGTGCCAGCAGCCGTCGGGGGGCGACGGGGGCGCTGAACGAGCAGTACTTC. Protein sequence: CASSRRGATGALNEQYF. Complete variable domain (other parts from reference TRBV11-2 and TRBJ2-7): EAGVAQSPRYKIIEKRQSVAFWCNPISGHATLYWYQQILGQGPKLLIQFQNNGVVDDSQLPKDRFSAERLKGVDSTLKIQPAKLEDSAVYLCASSRRGATGALNEQYFGPGTRLTVT.

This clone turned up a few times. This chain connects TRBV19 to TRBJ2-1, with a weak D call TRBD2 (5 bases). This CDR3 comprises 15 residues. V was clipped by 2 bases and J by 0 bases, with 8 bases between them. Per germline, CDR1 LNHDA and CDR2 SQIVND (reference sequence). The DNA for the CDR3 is TGTGCCAGTAGTATATTGGGGAGCTCCTACAATGAGCAGTTCTTC. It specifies CASSILGSSYNEQFF.

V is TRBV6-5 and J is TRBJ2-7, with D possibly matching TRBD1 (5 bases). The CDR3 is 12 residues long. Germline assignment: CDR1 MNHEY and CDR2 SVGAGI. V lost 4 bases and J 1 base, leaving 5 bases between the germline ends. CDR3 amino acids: CASSSGSYEQYF. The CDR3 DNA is TGTGCCAGCAGTTCAGGGTCCTACGAGCAGTACTTC.